The 14 T cell receptor beta chains below come from one sample, sequenced in a study of cytomegalovirus exposure and HLA in healthy donors. Only in-frame clones appear in the TCRdb table, and some are missing; sequencing was by immunoSEQ multiplex PCR. The table lists about 83,000 clones, around 96% of them singletons. Sequences were obtained from PBMCs. The receptors derive from a young woman in good health and CMV-seronegative.

The rearrangement links TRBV18 to TRBJ2-7; D ambiguous. CDR3 length: 12 residues. CDR1 and CDR2 (germline): KGHSH, LQKENI. V was pared by 2 bases and J by 3 bases, with 5 bases between. The CDR3 DNA is TGTGCCAGCTCACCAGAGAACTACGAGCAGTACTTC. This sequence encodes CASSPENYEQYF.

The chain links TRBV10-2 to TRBJ2-1, with a weak D call TRBD2 (5 bases). V lost 8 bases and J lost 3, with 20 bases in between. CDR3 length: 16 residues. Germline CDR1 WSHSY, CDR2 SAAADI. The CDR3 DNA sequence: TGCGCCAGCGAGGAGGAGTCAGTAGCTGGCTACAATGAGCAGTTCTTC. Its protein product is CASEEESVAGYNEQFF.

In this sample, this clone turned up once. The chain carries TRBV2 and TRBJ1-2, with a tentative D call TRBD1 (5 bases). The germline CDR1 and CDR2 sequences are SNHLY and FYNNEI. Trimming left V 4 bases short and J 0 bases short, with 9 bases between. The CDR3 sequence is 14 residues long. CDR3: CASSGGRANYGYTF. DNA for the CDR3: TGTGCCAGCAGTGGGGGCAGAGCTAACTATGGCTACACCTTC.

The chain joins TRBV11-2 to TRBJ1-2, with TRBD1 matching over 9 bases. This CDR3 region has 14 residues. Germline-derived CDR1 and CDR2 are SGHAT and FQNNGV. The V gene end was trimmed by 3 bases and the J gene end by 2 bases; junction bases not matched to a gene: 1. DNA for the CDR3: TGTGCCAGCAGCTTCGGACAGGGGAACTATGGCTACACCTTC. This gives the protein CASSFGQGNYGYTF.

CDR3 amino acids: CASSYYRTGELFF. The DNA of the CDR3 is TGTGCCAGCAGTTACTACAGGACCGGGGAGCTGTTTTTT. The chain links TRBV2 to TRBJ2-2; possibly TRBD1 for D (5 bases). Germline V gene sequence: CDR1 SNHLY, CDR2 FYNNEI. The CDR3 is made up of 13 amino acids. V dropped 5 bases and J dropped 5 bases, with 9 bases sitting between them.

This chain connects TRBV9 to TRBJ1-3, with no clear D. The CDR3 covers 14 residues. In germline, CDR1 is SGDLS, CDR2 YYNGEE. The V and J ends lost 4 bases and 0 bases respectively, with 8 bases between them. The CDR3 sequence is CASSTTDSGNTIYF. As DNA, the CDR3 is TGTGCCAGCAGCACCACAGACTCTGGAAACACCATATATTTT.

The genes are TRBV27 and TRBJ1-5; the D is unclear. The V gene's germline CDR1 is MNHEY and CDR2 SMNVEV (reference sequence). This CDR3 is 15 amino acids long. V was shortened by 5 bases and J by 0 bases, with 11 bases between the two germline ends. The CDR3 nucleotides are TGTGCCAGCAGTAGGACTCTTCCTAGCAATCAGCCCCAGCATTTT. It codes for CASSRTLPSNQPQHF.

V and J are TRBV30 and TRBJ1-2; 8 bases align to TRBD1. With 5 bases clipped from V and 6 bases from J, the junction kept 5 bases outside the gene matches. Germline assignment: CDR1 GTSNPN and CDR2 SVGIG (reference sequence). The CDR3 is 12 residues long. CDR3 residues: CAWEDRVDGYTF. In nucleotides, the CDR3 is TGTGCCTGGGAGGACAGGGTGGATGGCTACACCTTC.

V usage is TRBV27 and J usage is TRBJ2-3; 16 nucleotides match TRBD2. The V gene's germline CDR1 is MNHEY and CDR2 SMNVEV (reference sequence). V lost 1 base, J lost 2 bases, and 6 bases stayed unmatched. This CDR3 spans 19 amino acids. The CDR3 protein is CASSLWSGLAGGTTDTQYF. CDR3 bases: TGTGCCAGCAGTTTATGGTCGGGACTAGCGGGAGGGACCACAGATACGCAGTATTTT.

The V gene is TRBV27, the J gene TRBJ2-3, with 9 bases lining up with TRBD2. The ends lost 4 bases at V and 2 bases at J; junction bases unmatched: 10. In germline, CDR1 is MNHEY, CDR2 SMNVEV (reference sequence). The CDR3 is 17 amino acids. Here the CDR3 reads CASSSRVAGAVTDTQYF. Written as DNA, the CDR3 is TGTGCCAGCAGTTCCCGGGTAGCGGGAGCGGTCACAGATACGCAGTATTTT.

The chain combines TRBV2 with TRBJ2-1; TRBD2 aligns across 11 bases. V dropped 5 bases and J dropped 4; count of bases not matched to a gene: 7. The CDR3 runs to 16 residues. Germline V gene lookup returns CDR1 SNHLY and CDR2 FYNNEI. This CDR3 is CASSPGLAVMYNEQFF. The DNA of the CDR3 is TGTGCCAGCAGTCCGGGACTAGCGGTCATGTACAATGAGCAGTTCTTC.

This chain connects TRBV10-3 to TRBJ2-7, with D unresolved. In germline, CDR1 is ENHRY, CDR2 SYGVKD. Trimming cost V 3 bases and J 3 bases, with 9 bases left between them. The CDR3 has 13 amino acids. The CDR3 region has the DNA TGTGCCATCAGTGACCCGAACAACTACGAGCAGTACTTC. Its translation is CAISDPNNYEQYF.

The rearrangement links TRBV27 to TRBJ1-4; D is possibly TRBD1 (6 bases). This CDR3 has 16 residues. The germline V gene encodes CDR1 MNHEY and CDR2 SMNVEV (reference sequence). With 2 bases removed from V and 3 bases from J, the gap between germline ends came to 13 bases. The CDR3 DNA follows: TGTGCCAGCAGTTTAGACTGGACAGCCCCTAATGAAAAACTGTTTTTT. Protein sequence: CASSLDWTAPNEKLFF.

This chain joins TRBV4-1 and TRBJ2-7; D is unclear. Trimming removed 6 bases at V and 1 base at J, with 10 bases between. There are 13 residues in the CDR3. Germline V CDR1 and CDR2: MGHRA, YSYEKL. This CDR3 is CASRPSGSYEQYF. The DNA of the CDR3 is TGCGCCAGCAGGCCCAGTGGTTCCTACGAGCAGTACTTC.